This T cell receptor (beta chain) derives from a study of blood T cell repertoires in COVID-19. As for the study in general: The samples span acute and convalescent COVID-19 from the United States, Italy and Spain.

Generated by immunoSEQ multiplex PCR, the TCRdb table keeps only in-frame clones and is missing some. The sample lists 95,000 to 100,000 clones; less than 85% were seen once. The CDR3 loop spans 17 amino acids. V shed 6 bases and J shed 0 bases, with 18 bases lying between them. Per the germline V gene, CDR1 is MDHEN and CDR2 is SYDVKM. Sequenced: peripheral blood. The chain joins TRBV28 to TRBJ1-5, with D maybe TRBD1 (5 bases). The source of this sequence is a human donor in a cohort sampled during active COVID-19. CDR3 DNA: TGTGCCAGCAGATCGAGGCGGGGCGATTATAGCAATCAGCCCCAGCATTTT. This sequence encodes CASRSRRGDYSNQPQHF.